This is a list of T cell receptor beta chains from one sample in a study of CD8+ T cells in alopecia areata. Produced via immunoSEQ multiplex PCR; TCRdb's table is partial and in-frame only. The profile covers 140,000 or so clones, with 45% to 60% appearing a single time and about 1% taken by the ten largest. The sample consisted of CD4+ T cells sorted from blood, taken at week 0. Source of these receptors: a human donor with alopecia areata. The CDR3 runs from the conserved cysteine through the conserved F or W. The order of the fields is D gene, clone size, J gene, V gene, CDR3 DNA, CDR3 protein. The D gene is left open where the match is weak. Clone size is stated in some rows and not others, as once, few, many or a class when expanded.

- | - | TRBJ2-4 | TRBV2 | TGTGCCAGCAGCGCTTTATTAGCCAAAAACATTCAGTACTTC | CASSALLAKNIQYF
- | - | TRBJ2-7 | TRBV5-1 | TGCGCCAGCAGCTCCGATGGCAGGGCCGCCCCCTACGAGCAGTACTTC | CASSSDGRAAPYEQYF
TRBD2 | - | TRBJ2-3 | TRBV7-2 | TGTGCCAGCAGCTTAGTCGGGACTAGCGGGAGACGAGATACGCAGTATTTT | CASSLVGTSGRRDTQYF
- | - | TRBJ2-5 | TRBV2 | TGTGCCAGCAGTCCCGGACAGAAGCAAGAGACCCAGTACTTC | CASSPGQKQETQYF
- | - | TRBJ1-3 | TRBV29-1 | TGCAGCGCCCTAGCTCCAGATGGAAACACCATATATTTT | CSALAPDGNTIYF
- | - | TRBJ2-6 | TRBV18 | TGTGCCAGCTCACCACCTTCCTCTGGGGCCAACGTCCTGACTTTC | CASSPPSSGANVLTF
- | - | TRBJ2-7 | TRBV30 | TGTGCCTGGACTCTTTTCGGGGGTTTTGGGGAGCAGTACTTC | CAWTLFGGFGEQYF
- | once | TRBJ2-5 | TRBV20-1 | TGCAGTGCCAGTGGGGGGACCCAGTACTTC | CSASGGTQYF
TRBD1 | - | TRBJ1-2 | TRBV2 | TGTGCCAGCAGGGGGACAGGCTATGGCTACACCTTC | CASRGTGYGYTF
TRBD2 | - | TRBJ2-1 | TRBV5-1 | TGCGCCAGCAGCTCTGGGCAGACTAGCGGGAGGTATGAGCAGTTCTTC | CASSSGQTSGRYEQFF
TRBD2 | few | TRBJ2-1 | TRBV7-9 | TGTGCCAGCAGCTTAGAGTCTAGCGGGAGAGGAGGTGAGCAGTTCTTC | CASSLESSGRGGEQFF
- | - | TRBJ2-3 | TRBV9 | TGTGCCAGCAGCCCTCTGGGACGGGGCCCAGATACGCAGTATTTT | CASSPLGRGPDTQYF
- | - | TRBJ2-5 | TRBV25-1 | TGTGCCAGCAGTGACCTGGGTACGCCAATTCAAGAGACCCAGTACTTC | CASSDLGTPIQETQYF
- | - | TRBJ1-4 | TRBV29-1 | TGCAGCGCAAGAGATCAGGGCGGGGAAAAACTGTTTTTT | CSARDQGGEKLFF
- | - | TRBJ2-1 | TRBV27 | TGTGCCAGCAGTTTCGTTTATGCGAATGAGCAGTTCTTC | CASSFVYANEQFF
- | - | TRBJ2-1 | TRBV4-3 | TGCGCCAGCAGCCAGGCTCCTCCCCGGATGGGGTACAATGAGCAGTTCTTC | CASSQAPPRMGYNEQFF
- | - | TRBJ2-7 | TRBV4-2 | TGTGCCAGCAGCCAAGAAGGCCCGACCTACGAGCAGTACTTC | CASSQEGPTYEQYF
TRBD2 | - | TRBJ2-5 | TRBV30 | TGTGCCTGGAGCCCCGGGAGGCAAGAGACCCAGTACTTC | CAWSPGRQETQYF
TRBD2 | - | TRBJ2-1 | TRBV30 | TGTGCCTGGGGTGGGACTAGCGGTTCCTACAATGAGCAGTTCTTC | CAWGGTSGSYNEQFF
- | - | TRBJ2-7 | TRBV18 | TGTGCCAGCTCACCAGACACCTACGAGCAGTACTTC | CASSPDTYEQYF
- | - | TRBJ1-5 | TRBV5-6 | TGTGCCAGCAGCTTGGCTCTCCAGAATCAGCCCCAGCATTTT | CASSLALQNQPQHF
- | - | TRBJ2-7 | TRBV27 | TGTGCCAGCAAAACCGGGTTAGACCACGAGCAGTACTTC | CASKTGLDHEQYF
- | once | TRBJ1-5 | TRBV6-1 | TGTGCCAGCACGGCCGGCGCCAGACAGCCCCAGCATTTT | CASTAGARQPQHF
- | - | TRBJ1-5 | TRBV10-3 | TGTGCCATCAGTGAGAACTTGGGCAGCAATCAGCCCCAGCATTTT | CAISENLGSNQPQHF
- | - | TRBJ1-2 | TRBV6-6 | TGTGCCAGCAGCAGAACAGGGAACTATGGCTACACCTTC | CASSRTGNYGYTF
- | - | TRBJ1-1 | TRBV20-1 | TGCAGGACACAGGGCACTGAAGCTTTCTTT | CRTQGTEAFF
- | - | TRBJ2-4 | TRBV29-1 | TGCAGCGTTGTGGTCAGGGACGGAGCCAAAAACATTCAGTACTTC | CSVVVRDGAKNIQYF
- | - | TRBJ2-6 | TRBV30 | TGTGCCTGGAGTGTTTTTTCTCCGGGGCAGCCAGCTAGGTCTGGGGCCAACGTCCTGACTTTC | CAWSVFSPGQPARSGANVLTF
- | - | TRBJ2-7 | TRBV4-3 | TGCGCCAGCAGCCAGACAGTGAGCTCCTACGAGCAGTACTTC | CASSQTVSSYEQYF
TRBD2 | - | TRBJ2-1 | TRBV29-1 | TGCAGCGTTGTCTCCCGGGGCGGGAGATCTTCGAATGAGCAGTTCTTC | CSVVSRGGRSSNEQFF
- | - | TRBJ2-3 | TRBV7-8 | TGTGCCAGCAGCTTAGTTTTCTGGGACAACACAGATACGCAGTATTTT | CASSLVFWDNTDTQYF
- | - | TRBJ1-2 | TRBV9 | TGTGCCAGCAGCGGCGGTTATGGCTACACCTTC | CASSGGYGYTF
- | once | TRBJ1-1 | TRBV28 | TGTGCCAGCTTCGCAGAGACAGGTCGATCGGTTGCTGAAGCTTTCTTT | CASFAETGRSVAEAFF
- | - | TRBJ1-5 | TRBV2 | TGTGCCAGCAGTGCCCAAATTGGGCAGCCCCAGCATTTT | CASSAQIGQPQHF
TRBD2 | - | TRBJ2-1 | TRBV5-4 | TGTGCCAGCAGCCCCGGGGGGAGCGGGAAACCTTACAATGAGCAGTTCTTC | CASSPGGSGKPYNEQFF
TRBD1 | - | TRBJ2-7 | TRBV7-6 | TGTGCCAGCAGCCACCGGGACAGAGGTGAGGTGGAGCAGTACTTC | CASSHRDRGEVEQYF
TRBD2 | - | TRBJ2-5 | TRBV28 | TGTGCCAGCAGGCGGGGAGGGGAGACCCAGTACTTC | CASRRGGETQYF
- | - | TRBJ2-2 | TRBV11-2 | TGTGCCAGCAGCTTGAGGGGGGCCGGCACCGGGGAGCTGTTTTTT | CASSLRGAGTGELFF
- | - | TRBJ1-4 | TRBV19 | TGTGCCAGTAGTATATCCGGTGAAAAACTGTTTTTT | CASSISGEKLFF
TRBD2 | few | TRBJ2-5 | TRBV29-1 | TGCAGCGTTACTAGCGACCAAGAGACCCAGTACTTC | CSVTSDQETQYF
TRBD1 | - | TRBJ2-7 | TRBV14 | TGTGCCAGCAGCCGGGACAGGGCGGGCGAGCAGTACTTC | CASSRDRAGEQYF